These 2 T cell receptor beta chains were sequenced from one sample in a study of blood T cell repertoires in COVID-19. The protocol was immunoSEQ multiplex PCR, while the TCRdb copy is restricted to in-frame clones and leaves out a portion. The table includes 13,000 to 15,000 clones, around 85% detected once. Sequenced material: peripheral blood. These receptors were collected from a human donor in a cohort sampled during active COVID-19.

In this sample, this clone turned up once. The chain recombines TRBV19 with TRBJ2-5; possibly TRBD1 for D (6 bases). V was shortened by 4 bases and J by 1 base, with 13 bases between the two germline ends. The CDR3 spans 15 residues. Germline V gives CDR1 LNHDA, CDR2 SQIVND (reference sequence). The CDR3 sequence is CASSNQQGFQETQYF. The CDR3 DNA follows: TGTGCCAGTAGTAATCAACAGGGATTCCAAGAGACCCAGTACTTC.

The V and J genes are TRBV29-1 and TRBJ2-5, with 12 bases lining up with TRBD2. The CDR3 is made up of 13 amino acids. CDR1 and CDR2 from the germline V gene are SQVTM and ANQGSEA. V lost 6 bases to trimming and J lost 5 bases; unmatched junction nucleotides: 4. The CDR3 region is CSVVTSGGETQYF. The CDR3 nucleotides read TGCAGCGTCGTAACTAGCGGGGGGGAGACCCAGTACTTC.